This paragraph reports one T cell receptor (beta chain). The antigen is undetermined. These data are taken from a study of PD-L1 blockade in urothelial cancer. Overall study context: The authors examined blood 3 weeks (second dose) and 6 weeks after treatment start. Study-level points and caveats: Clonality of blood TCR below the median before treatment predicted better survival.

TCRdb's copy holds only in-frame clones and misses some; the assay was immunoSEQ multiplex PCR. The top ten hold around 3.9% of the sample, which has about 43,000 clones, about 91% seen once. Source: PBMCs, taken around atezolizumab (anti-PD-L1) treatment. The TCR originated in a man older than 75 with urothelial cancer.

The CDR3 DNA follows: TGTGCCAGTAGTAGCCGCTTTGGGGGCGCGAATGAAAAACTGTTTTTT. The encoded protein is CASSSRFGGANEKLFF. V gene TRBV19 combines with J gene TRBJ1-4; possibly TRBD1 for D (6 bases). The V and J ends lost 4 bases and 5 bases respectively, with 17 bases between them. Germline V gene sequence: CDR1 LNHDA, CDR2 SQIVND (reference sequence). CDR3 size: 16 residues.